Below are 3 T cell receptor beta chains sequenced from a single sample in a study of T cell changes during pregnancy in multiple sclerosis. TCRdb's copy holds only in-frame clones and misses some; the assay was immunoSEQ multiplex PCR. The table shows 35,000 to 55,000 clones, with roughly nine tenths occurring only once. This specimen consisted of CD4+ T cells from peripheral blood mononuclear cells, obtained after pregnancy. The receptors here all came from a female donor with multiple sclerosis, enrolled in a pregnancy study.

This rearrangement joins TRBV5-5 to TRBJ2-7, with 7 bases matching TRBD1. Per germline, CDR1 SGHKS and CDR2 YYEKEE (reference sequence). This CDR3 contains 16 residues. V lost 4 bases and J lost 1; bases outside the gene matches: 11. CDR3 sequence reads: CASSRYRQGISYEQYF. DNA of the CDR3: TGTGCCAGCAGCCGCTACCGACAGGGCATATCCTACGAGCAGTACTTC. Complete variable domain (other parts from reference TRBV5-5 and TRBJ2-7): DAGVTQSPTHLIKTRGQQVTLRCSPISGHKSVSWYQQVLGQGPQFIFQYYEKEERGRGNFPDRFSARQFPNYSSELNVNALLLGDSALYLCASSRYRQGISYEQYFGPGTRLTVT.

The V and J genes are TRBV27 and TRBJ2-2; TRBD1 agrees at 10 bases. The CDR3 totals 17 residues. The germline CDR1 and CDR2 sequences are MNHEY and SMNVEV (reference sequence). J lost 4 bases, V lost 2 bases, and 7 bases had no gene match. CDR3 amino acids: CASSLLGTGEVTGELFF. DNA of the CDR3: TGTGCCAGCAGTTTACTCGGGACAGGGGAAGTCACCGGGGAGCTGTTTTTT.

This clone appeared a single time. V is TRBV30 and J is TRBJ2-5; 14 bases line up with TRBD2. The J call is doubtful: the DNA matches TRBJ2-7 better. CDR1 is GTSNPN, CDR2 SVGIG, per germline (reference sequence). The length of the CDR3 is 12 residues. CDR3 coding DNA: TGTGCCGGGACTAGCGGGAGATACGAGCAGTACTTC. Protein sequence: CAGTSGRYEQYF.